The 18 T cell receptor beta chains presented below share a single source sample, sequenced in a study of T cell responses to AZD1222 COVID-19 vaccine. Some clones are missing from TCRdb's copy, which holds only in-frame ones; the method was immunoSEQ multiplex PCR. The sample lists 150,000 or so clones; roughly 92% were seen once. This specimen consisted of peripheral blood, obtained on day 0 of AZD1222 vaccination. The receptors here all came from an adult in good health.

The CDR3 here is CASSEDGLAGGPETQYF. The CDR3 nucleotides read TGTGCCAGCAGTGAGGACGGGTTAGCGGGAGGGCCCGAGACCCAGTACTTC. The gene calls are TRBV2 and TRBJ2-5; the match to TRBD2 covers 11 bases. CDR1 SNHLY and CDR2 FYNNEI come from the germline V gene. Unmatched junction bases numbered 11, after V lost 3 bases and J lost 5 bases. CDR3 length: 17 amino acids.

The gene calls are TRBV6-5 and TRBJ2-7; 10 positions agree with TRBD2. V shed 8 bases, J shed 7 bases, and the junction held 11 bases outside the gene matches. The CDR3 has 14 amino acids. The germline CDR1 and CDR2 sequences are MNHEY and SVGAGI. CDR3 region: CASSKAGGPREQYF. Here the CDR3 DNA reads TGTGCCAGCTCGAAAGCGGGGGGGCCTCGGGAGCAGTACTTC.

The V call is TRBV10-3, the J call TRBJ1-6; no definite D call. Germline CDR1 ENHRY, CDR2 SYGVKD. This CDR3 spans 14 amino acids. Trimming left V 6 bases short and J 4 bases short, with 10 bases between. The CDR3 DNA is TGTGCCATCAGGGACGGAACATATAATTCACCCCTCCACTTT. This encodes CAIRDGTYNSPLHF.

In its sample, this clone was seen once. This chain connects TRBV14 to TRBJ1-2; 7 nucleotides agree with TRBD1. This CDR3 contains 15 residues. V lost 5 bases to trimming and J lost 4 bases; unmatched junction nucleotides: 10. Germline CDR1 reads SGHDN; CDR2 reads FVKESK. CDR3 loop: CASSTRQGATYGYTF. The CDR3 nucleotides read TGTGCCAGCAGCACCCGACAGGGCGCTACCTATGGCTACACCTTC.

V and J are TRBV5-1 and TRBJ1-1; 8 bases align to TRBD1. Looked up from germline, CDR1 is SGHRS and CDR2 is YFSETQ. After removal of 3 bases from V and 5 bases from J, the junction contained 3 bases not matched to a gene. There are 13 residues in the CDR3. The CDR3 DNA reads TGCGCCAGCAGCTCGGACAGGGCTACTGAAGCTTTCTTT. Translated: CASSSDRATEAFF. The complete variable domain, with remaining parts taken from reference TRBV5-1 and TRBJ1-1, reads KAGVTQTPRYLIKTRGQQVTLSCSPISGHRSVSWYQQTPGQGLQFLFEYFSETQRNKGNFPGRFSGRQFSNSRSEMNVSTLELGDSALYLCASSSDRATEAFFGQGTRLTVV.

The CDR3 sequence is CASSEKAQQFF. The CDR3 coding sequence is TGTGCCAGTAGTGAGAAAGCGCAGCAGTTCTTC. This chain links TRBV19 with TRBJ2-1; the D is unclear. The CDR3 has 11 amino acids. Trimming removed 5 bases from V and 11 bases from J, with 10 bases in between. Germline CDR1 reads LNHDA; CDR2 reads SQIVND (reference sequence). Based on the CDR3 plus reference TRBV19 and TRBJ2-1, the full variable domain is DGGITQSPKYLFRKEGQNVTLSCEQNLNHDAMYWYRQDPGQGLRLIYYSQIVNDFQKGDIAEGYSVSREKKESFPLTVTSAQKNPTAFYLCASSEKAQQFFGPGTRLTVL.

This chain uses TRBV5-1 with TRBJ1-1; D might be TRBD1 (5 bases). Germline V gene data show CDR1 as SGHRS and CDR2 as YFSETQ. CDR3 size: 13 residues. V lost 1 base and J lost 5, with 9 bases in between. CDR3 region: CASSLNWGTEAFF. CDR3 bases: TGCGCCAGCAGCTTGAACTGGGGGACTGAAGCTTTCTTT.

The chain recombines TRBV5-1 with TRBJ2-3, with 7 bases fitting TRBD2. From germline, CDR1 is SGHRS and CDR2 YFSETQ. The CDR3 runs 16 residues. Trimming at V came to 6 bases and at J to 4 bases, leaving 14 bases not matched to a gene. The CDR3 coding sequence is TGCGCCAGCACGCCCGGGAGCGGGGCCAGACCAGATACGCAGTATTTT. As protein: CASTPGSGARPDTQYF.

This clone was seen only a few times. This chain joins TRBV11-2 and TRBJ2-7; no firm D call. V lost 0 bases to trimming and J lost 7 bases, with 7 bases between them. Germline CDR1 reads SGHAT; CDR2 reads FQNNGV. This CDR3 is 12 amino acids long. CDR3 sequence: CASSLDTLEQYF. CDR3 sequence (DNA): TGTGCCAGCAGCTTAGATACCCTAGAGCAGTACTTC.

This chain connects TRBV6-1 to TRBJ2-7; 12 bases map to TRBD2. The CDR3 extends over 15 amino acids. V was pared by 0 bases and J by 4 bases, with 1 base of the junction left unmatched. Germline lookup yields CDR1 MNHNS and CDR2 SASEGT. The chain's CDR3 is CASSEALAGGYEQYF. The CDR3 DNA sequence: TGTGCCAGCAGTGAAGCCCTAGCGGGAGGGTACGAGCAGTACTTC.

The V and J genes are TRBV2 and TRBJ1-1, with 8 bases fitting TRBD1. This CDR3 has 13 amino acids. The germline CDR1 and CDR2 sequences are SNHLY and FYNNEI. V dropped 6 bases and J dropped 4; count of bases not matched to a gene: 4. This chain's CDR3 is CASSQGAGTEAFF. CDR3 nucleotide sequence: TGTGCCAGCAGCCAGGGGGCCGGCACTGAAGCTTTCTTT. Full variable domain (missing parts from reference TRBV2 and TRBJ1-1): EPEVTQTPSHQVTQMGQEVILRCVPISNHLYFYWYRQILGQKVEFLVSFYNNEISEKSEIFDDQFSVERPDGSNFTLKIRSTKLEDSAMYFCASSQGAGTEAFFGQGTRLTVV.

The chain is built from TRBV12-3 or TRBV12-4 and TRBJ2-1; maybe TRBD2 (6 bases). V was clipped by 6 bases and J by 10 bases, with 13 bases between them. This CDR3 is built from 12 residues. CDR3 in DNA: TGTGCCAGCAGCCCTACTAGCCCCGAGCAGTTCTTC. Protein: CASSPTSPEQFF.

Only a few counts were recorded for this clone. The V call is TRBV1, the J call TRBJ2-7. TRBV1 is deemed a pseudogene. The CDR3 contains 13 residues. The CDR3: CTRKEGQNYEQYF. As DNA, the CDR3 is TGCACCAGAAAAGAAGGGCAAAACTACGAGCAGTACTTC.

The chain has TRBV29-1 and TRBJ1-5, with unresolved D. The V gene lost 5 bases and the J gene lost 4 bases, with 9 bases spanning the gap. The CDR3 loop spans 12 amino acids. Germline V CDR1 and CDR2: SQVTM, ANQGSEA. This CDR3 is CSVRSGNQPQHF. For the CDR3, the DNA is TGCAGCGTTAGATCAGGAAATCAGCCCCAGCATTTT.

The rearrangement links TRBV7-9 to TRBJ1-1, with D perhaps TRBD1 (6 bases). Germline V gene sequence: CDR1 SEHNR, CDR2 FQNEAQ (reference sequence). The CDR3 covers 16 residues. V lost 4 bases and J lost 3, with 18 bases in between. The CDR3 reads CASSSTGTRSHTEAFF. CDR3 nucleotides: TGTGCCAGCAGCTCCACCGGGACACGATCCCACACTGAAGCTTTCTTT.

V is TRBV24-1 and J is TRBJ2-6, with unresolved D. From germline, CDR1 is KGHDR and CDR2 SFDVKD. This CDR3 has 14 residues. The V gene lost 3 bases and the J gene lost 0 bases, with 2 bases spanning the gap. The CDR3 DNA reads TGTGCCACCAGTGATCTCTCTGGGGCCAACGTCCTGACTTTC. Translated: CATSDLSGANVLTF.

The chain employs TRBV28 and TRBJ2-7; 7 nucleotides line up with TRBD2. This CDR3 has 13 amino acids. Germline assignment: CDR1 MDHEN and CDR2 SYDVKM. The ends lost 3 bases at V and 7 bases at J; junction bases unmatched: 6. The CDR3 region is CASSFGGRGEQYF. The CDR3 DNA reads TGTGCCAGCAGTTTTGGTGGGAGGGGTGAGCAGTACTTC.

This chain links TRBV27 with TRBJ2-7; a possible D gene is TRBD1 (5 bases). Per the germline V gene, CDR1 is MNHEY and CDR2 is SMNVEV (reference sequence). The CDR3 extends over 14 amino acids. Trimming pared 5 bases from V and 3 bases from J, leaving 14 bases between. The DNA of the CDR3 is TGTGCCAGCAGTGAGATAGGGGCACGCTACGAGCAGTACTTC. As protein: CASSEIGARYEQYF.